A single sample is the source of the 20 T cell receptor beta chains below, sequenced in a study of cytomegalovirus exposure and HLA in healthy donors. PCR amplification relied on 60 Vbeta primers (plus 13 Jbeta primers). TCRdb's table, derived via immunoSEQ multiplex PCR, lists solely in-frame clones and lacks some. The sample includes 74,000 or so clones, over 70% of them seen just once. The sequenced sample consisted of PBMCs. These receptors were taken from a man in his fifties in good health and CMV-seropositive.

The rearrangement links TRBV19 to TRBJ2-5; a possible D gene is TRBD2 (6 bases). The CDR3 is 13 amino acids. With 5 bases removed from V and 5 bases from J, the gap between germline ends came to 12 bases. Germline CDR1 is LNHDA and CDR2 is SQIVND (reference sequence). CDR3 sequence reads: CASSRTRGETQYF. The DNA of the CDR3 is TGTGCCAGTAGTCGGACCCGGGGGGAGACCCAGTACTTC.

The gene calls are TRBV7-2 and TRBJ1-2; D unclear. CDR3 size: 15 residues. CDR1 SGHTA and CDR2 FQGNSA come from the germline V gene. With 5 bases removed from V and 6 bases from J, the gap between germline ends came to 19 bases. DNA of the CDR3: TGTGCCAGCAGCCAAGATCAACAGCCCATGGATGGCTACACCTTC. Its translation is CASSQDQQPMDGYTF.

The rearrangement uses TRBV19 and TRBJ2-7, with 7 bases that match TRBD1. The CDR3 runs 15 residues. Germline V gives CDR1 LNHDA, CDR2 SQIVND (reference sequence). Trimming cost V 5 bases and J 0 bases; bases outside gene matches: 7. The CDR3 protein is CASSSQGDTSYEQYF. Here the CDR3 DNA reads TGTGCCAGTAGTTCCCAGGGGGACACCTCCTACGAGCAGTACTTC. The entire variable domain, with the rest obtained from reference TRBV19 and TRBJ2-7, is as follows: DGGITQSPKYLFRKEGQNVTLSCEQNLNHDAMYWYRQDPGQGLRLIYYSQIVNDFQKGDIAEGYSVSREKKESFPLTVTSAQKNPTAFYLCASSSQGDTSYEQYFGPGTRLTVT.

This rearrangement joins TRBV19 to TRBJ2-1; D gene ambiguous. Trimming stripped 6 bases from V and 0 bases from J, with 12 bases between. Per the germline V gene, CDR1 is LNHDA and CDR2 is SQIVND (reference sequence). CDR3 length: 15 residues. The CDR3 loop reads CASRRPESSYNEQFF. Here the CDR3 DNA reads TGTGCCAGTAGGCGACCGGAGAGCTCCTACAATGAGCAGTTCTTC.

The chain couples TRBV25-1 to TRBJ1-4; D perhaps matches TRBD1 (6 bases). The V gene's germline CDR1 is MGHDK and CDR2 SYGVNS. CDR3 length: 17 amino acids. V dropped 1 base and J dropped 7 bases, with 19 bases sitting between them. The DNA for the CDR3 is TGTGCCAGCAGTGAATCGGGAAGGGGGGGCCCTTCTGAAAAACTGTTTTTT. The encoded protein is CASSESGRGGPSEKLFF. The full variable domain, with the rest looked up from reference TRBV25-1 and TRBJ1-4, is EADIYQTPRYLVIGTGKKITLECSQTMGHDKMYWYQQDPGMELHLIHYSYGVNSTEKGDLSSESTVSRIRTEHFPLTLESARPSHTSQYLCASSESGRGGPSEKLFFGSGTQLSVL.

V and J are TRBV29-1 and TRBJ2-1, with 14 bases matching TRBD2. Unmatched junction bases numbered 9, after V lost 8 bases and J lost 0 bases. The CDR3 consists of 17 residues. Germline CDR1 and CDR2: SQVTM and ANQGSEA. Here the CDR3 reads CSNSGTSGGFSYNEQFF. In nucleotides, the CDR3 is TGCAGCAACTCCGGGACTAGCGGGGGATTCTCCTACAATGAGCAGTTCTTC.

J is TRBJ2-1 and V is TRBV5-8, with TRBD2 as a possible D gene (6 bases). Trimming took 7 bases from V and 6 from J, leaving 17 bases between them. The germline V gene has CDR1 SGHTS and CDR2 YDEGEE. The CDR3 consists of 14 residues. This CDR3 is CASGRLGPINEQFF. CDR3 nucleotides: TGTGCCAGCGGACGACTAGGACCCATCAATGAGCAGTTCTTC.

CDR3: CAWTPGQINYGYTF. In nucleotides, the CDR3 is TGTGCCTGGACCCCAGGGCAGATTAACTATGGCTACACCTTC. This chain joins TRBV30 and TRBJ1-2, with a tentative D call TRBD1 (5 bases). Germline V gives CDR1 GTSNPN, CDR2 SVGIG (reference sequence). V was clipped by 4 bases and J by 1 base, with 13 bases between them. The length of the CDR3 is 14 residues.

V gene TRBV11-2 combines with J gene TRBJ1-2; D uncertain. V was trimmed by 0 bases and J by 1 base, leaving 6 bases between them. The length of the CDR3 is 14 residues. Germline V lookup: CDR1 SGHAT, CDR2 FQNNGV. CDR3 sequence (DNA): TGTGCCAGCAGCTTAGAGCAGATTAACTATGGCTACACCTTC. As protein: CASSLEQINYGYTF.

CDR3 sequence reads: CASSPGLAPYNEQFF. CDR3 in DNA: TGTGCCAGCAGCCCCGGACTAGCACCGTACAATGAGCAGTTCTTC. The V call is TRBV5-4, the J call TRBJ2-1; 8 bases match TRBD2. J gave up 4 bases and V 4 bases, and 7 bases lay outside the gene matches. Germline V gives CDR1 SGHNT, CDR2 YYREEE (reference sequence). This CDR3 is 15 amino acids long.

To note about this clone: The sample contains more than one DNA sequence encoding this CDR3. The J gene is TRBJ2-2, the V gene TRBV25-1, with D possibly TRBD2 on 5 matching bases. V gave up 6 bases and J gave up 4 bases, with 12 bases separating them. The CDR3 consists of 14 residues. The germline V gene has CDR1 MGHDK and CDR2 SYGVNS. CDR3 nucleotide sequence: TGTGCCAGCAGGACACGGGGAATCACCGGGGAGCTGTTTTTT. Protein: CASRTRGITGELFF.

The CDR3, as DNA: TGTGCCAGCTCACCATCGGGTGGCTACGAGCAGTACTTC. Amino acids: CASSPSGGYEQYF. The chain links TRBV18 to TRBJ2-7; D is uncertain. The CDR3 is made up of 13 amino acids. V was cut by 2 bases and J by 3 bases, with 8 bases left in between. Germline V lookup: CDR1 KGHSH, CDR2 LQKENI.

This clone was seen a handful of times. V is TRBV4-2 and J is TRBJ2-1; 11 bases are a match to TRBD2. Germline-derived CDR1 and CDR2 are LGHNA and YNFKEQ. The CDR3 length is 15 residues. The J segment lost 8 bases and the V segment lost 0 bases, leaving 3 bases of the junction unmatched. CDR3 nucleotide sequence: TGTGCCAGCAGCCAAGACACTAGCGGGAGCTATGAGCAGTTCTTC. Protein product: CASSQDTSGSYEQFF.

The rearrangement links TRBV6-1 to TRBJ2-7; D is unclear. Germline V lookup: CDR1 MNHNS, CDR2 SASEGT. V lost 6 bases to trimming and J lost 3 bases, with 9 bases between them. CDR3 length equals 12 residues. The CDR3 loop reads CASSLGNYEQYF. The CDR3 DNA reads TGTGCCAGCAGCCTAGGTAACTACGAGCAGTACTTC.

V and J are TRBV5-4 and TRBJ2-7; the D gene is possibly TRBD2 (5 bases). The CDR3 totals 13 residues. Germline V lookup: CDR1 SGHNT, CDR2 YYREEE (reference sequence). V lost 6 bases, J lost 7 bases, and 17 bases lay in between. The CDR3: CASTPRGSGEQYF. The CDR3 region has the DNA TGTGCCAGCACCCCTAGAGGCTCGGGGGAGCAGTACTTC.

The CDR3 loop reads CASSLGQGALSRGYTF. As DNA, the CDR3 is TGTGCCAGCAGCCTCGGACAGGGGGCTTTGTCGCGGGGCTACACCTTC. This rearrangement joins TRBV14 to TRBJ1-2; 11 positions match TRBD1. The CDR3 consists of 16 residues. Germline CDR1 is SGHDN and CDR2 is FVKESK. The V gene end was trimmed by 4 bases and the J gene end by 8 bases; junction bases not matched to a gene: 12. The full variable domain, completed using reference TRBV14 and TRBJ1-2, is EAGVTQFPSHSVIEKGQTVTLRCDPISGHDNLYWYRRVMGKEIKFLLHFVKESKQDESGMPNNRFLAERTGGTYSTLKVQPAELEDSGVYFCASSLGQGALSRGYTFGSGTRLTVV.

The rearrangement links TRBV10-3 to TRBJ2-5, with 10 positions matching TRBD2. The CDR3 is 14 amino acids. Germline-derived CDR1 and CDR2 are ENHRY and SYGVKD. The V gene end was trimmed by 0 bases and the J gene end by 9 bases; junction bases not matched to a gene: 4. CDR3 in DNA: TGTGCCATCAGTGAGTCGACTAGCGGGCGCCCCCAGTACTTC. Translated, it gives CAISESTSGRPQYF.

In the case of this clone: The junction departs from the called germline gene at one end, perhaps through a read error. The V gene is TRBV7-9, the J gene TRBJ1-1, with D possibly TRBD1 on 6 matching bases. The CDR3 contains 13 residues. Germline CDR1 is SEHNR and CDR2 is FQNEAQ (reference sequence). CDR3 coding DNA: TGTTCCAGCAGTCTACAGGGTTTGACTGAAGCTTTCTTT. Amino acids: CSSSLQGLTEAFF.

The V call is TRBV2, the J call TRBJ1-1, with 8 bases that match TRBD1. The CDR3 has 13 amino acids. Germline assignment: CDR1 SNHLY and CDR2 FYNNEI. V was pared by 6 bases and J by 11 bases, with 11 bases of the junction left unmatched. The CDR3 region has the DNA TGTGCCAGCAGATACGAAAGGGACAGGCGTGCTTTCTTT. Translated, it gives CASRYERDRRAFF.

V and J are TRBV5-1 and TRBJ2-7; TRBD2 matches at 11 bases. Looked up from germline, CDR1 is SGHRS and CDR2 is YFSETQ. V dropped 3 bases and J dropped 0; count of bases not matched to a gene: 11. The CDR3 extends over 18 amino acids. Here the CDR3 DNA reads TGCGCCAGCAGCTCAACACTGGCGGGGACTAGCGGCTCCTACGAGCAGTACTTC. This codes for CASSSTLAGTSGSYEQYF.